This T cell receptor (beta chain) was sequenced during a study of blood T cell repertoires in COVID-19. The CDR3 sequence is 15 residues long. The germline gives CDR1 MNHNY, CDR2 SVGAGI (reference sequence). V was trimmed by 2 bases and J by 2 bases, leaving 12 bases between them. Assay: immunoSEQ multiplex PCR; the TCRdb copy retains only in-frame clones and omits some. This sample carries around 75,000 clones, less than 85% of them seen once, and the ten largest clones take 5.4%. The sample was peripheral blood. The TCR sequence derives from a woman of 80 years or more with active or convalescent COVID-19. The V gene is TRBV6-6, the J gene TRBJ1-2; tentatively, D is TRBD1 (5 bases). This chain's CDR3 is CASSYKGQGNYGYTF. Here the CDR3 DNA reads TGTGCCAGCAGTTACAAGGGTCAGGGAAACTATGGCTACACCTTC.